The sequence of this T cell receptor (beta chain) was determined in a study of T-cell reconstitution after alpha-beta-depleted transplantation in children. This clonotype was observed many times. The CDR3 has 12 residues. V was pared by 4 bases and J by 4 bases, with 4 bases between. The germline gives CDR1 KGHDR, CDR2 SFDVKD. Library preparation (for TCRbeta) was performed with unique molecular identifiers. TCRdb reanalysed the PCR reads using MiXCR and keeps one entry per CDR3 protein. The data show approximately 590,000 distinct CDR3 sequences, with roughly a tenth seen just once and less than 5% held by the top ten.

The input for sequencing was PBMCs from the stem cell graft donor, taken from the stem cell graft. The chain links TRBV24-1 to TRBJ2-1; D is uncertain. The receptor's source is a human donor who donated a stem cell graft to a child with acute myeloid leukemia. In DNA form, the CDR3 reads TGTGCCACCAGTGAACCATACAATGAGCAGTTCTTC. Its protein product is CATSEPYNEQFF.